Below, 15 T cell receptor beta chains from the same sample are listed, as sequenced in a study of beta chain features in type 1 diabetes. These TCRs are of unknown antigen specificity. What was sequenced were expressed TCRB transcripts, since all of the isolated RNA had been reverse transcribed. TCRdb's copy holds only in-frame clones and misses some; the assay was immunoSEQ multiplex PCR. The data show some 200,000 clones, around 16% seen once. Study-wide findings and caveats: When Type 1 diabetes patients were examined, their TCRB CDR3s proved moderately but significantly shorter in all four CD4+ subsets.

Specimen: naive CD4+ T cells from blood. The origin of the receptors is a man aged 25-45 years with type 1 diabetes.

The chain has TRBV4-1 and TRBJ2-7; 9 bases match TRBD1. Germline V gives CDR1 MGHRA, CDR2 YSYEKL. V shed 4 bases, J shed 2 bases, and the junction held 12 bases outside the gene matches. The CDR3 spans 17 residues. In nucleotides, the CDR3 is TGCGCCAGCAGCCGGGCGACAGGGACAGGGCGAACCTACGAGCAGTACTTC. The encoded protein is CASSRATGTGRTYEQYF.

The table lists this clone with a few counts. This chain links TRBV29-1 with TRBJ2-1; no firm D call. The CDR3 totals 15 residues. The V gene's germline CDR1 is SQVTM and CDR2 ANQGSEA. The V and J ends lost 0 bases and 3 bases respectively, with 12 bases between them. In DNA form, the CDR3 reads TGCAGCGTTGAAGACACAGTGCCCGGCTACAATGAGCAGTTCTTC. It is translated as CSVEDTVPGYNEQFF.

The gene calls are TRBV2 and TRBJ2-1; 11 nucleotides match TRBD2. Trimming removed 10 bases from V and 2 bases from J; junction bases left unmatched: 7. This CDR3 is 15 amino acids long. CDR1 is SNHLY, CDR2 FYNNEI, per germline. The CDR3 sequence: CAIPGGLAAYNEQFF. As DNA, the CDR3 is TGTGCCATCCCGGGGGGACTAGCGGCCTACAATGAGCAGTTCTTC.

The chain couples TRBV30 to TRBJ2-1, with D unclear. The CDR3 totals 13 residues. CDR1 is GTSNPN and CDR2 is SVGIG in the germline V gene (reference sequence). Between the trimmed V and J ends, which lost 2 bases and 4 bases, there was a span of 9 bases. In DNA form, the CDR3 reads TGTGCCTGGAGTAACGGAAAATACAATGAGCAGTTCTTC. It yields the protein CAWSNGKYNEQFF.

In its sample, this clone was seen a few times. This rearrangement joins TRBV30 to TRBJ1-4; D not resolved. The CDR3 sequence is 13 residues long. The germline V gene encodes CDR1 GTSNPN and CDR2 SVGIG (reference sequence). Trimming took 0 bases from V and 6 from J, leaving 8 bases between them. The CDR3 region is CAWSVRNYEKLFF. In nucleotides, the CDR3 is TGTGCCTGGAGTGTACGGAATTATGAAAAACTGTTTTTT.

The rearrangement uses TRBV30 and TRBJ1-1; D not resolved. Trimming took off 2 bases at V and 1 base at J, with 5 bases between the two ends. The V gene's germline CDR1 is GTSNPN and CDR2 SVGIG (reference sequence). The CDR3 length is 12 residues. CDR3 amino acids: CAWSHQNTEAFF. In DNA form, the CDR3 reads TGTGCCTGGAGTCATCAGAACACTGAAGCTTTCTTT.

The gene calls are TRBV10-3 and TRBJ2-7, with 7 bases identical to TRBD1. The trim removed 4 bases at V and 6 bases at J, leaving 6 bases unmatched. Germline V gene lookup returns CDR1 ENHRY and CDR2 SYGVKD. This CDR3 spans 13 amino acids. Here the CDR3 DNA reads TGTGCCATCAGTGCACAGGGGCGCTTCGAGCAGTACTTC. Translation gives CAISAQGRFEQYF.

This chain joins TRBV28 and TRBJ2-2; perhaps D is TRBD1 or TRBD2 (8 bases each). CDR1 and CDR2 from the germline V gene are MDHEN and SYDVKM. Deletions cut 7 bases from V and 0 bases from J, with 12 bases between. The CDR3 is 15 residues long. CDR3 DNA sequence: TGTGCCAGCATAGCGGGACAGGCGAACACCGGGGAGCTGTTTTTT. Amino acid sequence: CASIAGQANTGELFF. Looking up the rest from reference TRBV28 and TRBJ2-2 gives the full variable domain: DVKVTQSSRYLVKRTGEKVFLECVQDMDHENMFWYRQDPGLGLRLIYFSYDVKMKEKGDIPEGYSVSREKKERFSLILESASTNQTSMYLCASIAGQANTGELFFGEGSRLTVL.

This clone has more than one count but fewer than ten. The rearrangement joins TRBV29-1 to TRBJ2-6; D is undetermined. The CDR3 sequence is 12 residues long. The V gene's germline CDR1 is SQVTM and CDR2 ANQGSEA. The V gene lost 8 bases and the J gene lost 4 bases, with 9 bases spanning the gap. The CDR3, as DNA: TGCAGCTTTTGGTCCGGGGCCAACGTCCTGACTTTC. Translation gives CSFWSGANVLTF.

The J gene is TRBJ2-4, the V gene TRBV15; tentative D call: TRBD1 (5 bases). V was shortened by 8 bases and J by 7 bases, with 12 bases between the two germline ends. Germline CDR1 is LNHNV and CDR2 is YYDKDF (reference sequence). The CDR3 loop spans 12 amino acids. CDR3 region: CATRRPGNIQYF. Here the CDR3 DNA reads TGTGCCACCCGGCGGCCAGGGAACATTCAGTACTTC.

The rearrangement uses TRBV7-9 and TRBJ1-1, with D possibly matching TRBD1 (5 bases). The V end was cut by 4 bases, the J end by 2 bases, with 14 bases between. Germline V gene data show CDR1 as SEHNR and CDR2 as FQNEAQ (reference sequence). The CDR3 extends over 15 amino acids. The CDR3 protein is CASSYDGTANTEAFF. CDR3 nucleotide sequence: TGTGCCAGCAGCTACGATGGGACCGCAAACACTGAAGCTTTCTTT.

The V call is TRBV5-1, the J call TRBJ1-3; D not resolved. Trimming cost V 0 bases and J 0 bases, with 4 bases left between them. The CDR3 has 14 amino acids. Germline V gene sequence: CDR1 SGHRS, CDR2 YFSETQ. Here the CDR3 DNA reads TGCGCCAGCAGCTTGGGCATCTCTGGAAACACCATATATTTT. Protein product: CASSLGISGNTIYF.

Only a few counts were recorded for this clone. The rearrangement links TRBV9 to TRBJ2-5; the match to TRBD2 covers 10 bases. This CDR3 has 16 residues. Per germline, CDR1 SGDLS and CDR2 YYNGEE. The trim removed 4 bases at V and 5 bases at J, leaving 11 bases unmatched. CDR3 bases: TGTGCCAGCAGCACCAGTAGTCTAGCGGGAGCGGAGACCCAGTACTTC. It codes for CASSTSSLAGAETQYF.

In this sample, this clone turned up a few times. The J gene is TRBJ1-1, the V gene TRBV29-1; D not certain. V lost 5 bases and J lost 5, with 12 bases in between. This CDR3 contains 12 residues. Germline V CDR1 and CDR2: SQVTM, ANQGSEA. The CDR3 nucleotides read TGCAGCGTTCGGACGGCGGGGACTGAAGCTTTCTTT. Its translation is CSVRTAGTEAFF.

This clone came up a few times. The chain has TRBV7-9 and TRBJ1-2; TRBD1 agrees at 8 bases. The CDR3 runs 15 residues. Germline assignment: CDR1 SEHNR and CDR2 FQNEAQ (reference sequence). With 6 bases clipped from V and 7 bases from J, the junction kept 13 bases outside the gene matches. DNA for the CDR3: TGTGCCAGCAGACCCGACAGGGGAAGTATGTTTGGCTACACCTTC. Amino acids: CASRPDRGSMFGYTF.